This TCR beta chain was retrieved from a study of T cell responses to AZD1222 COVID-19 vaccine. General study findings and limits: Two AZD1222 administrations were followed by greater Spike-specific TCR breadth and depth. Seropositivity was recorded at baseline in only 6 or 7 AZD1222 recipients. Repertoire sampling occurred only after the peak T cell response.

CDR1 and CDR2 (germline): SGDLS, YYNGEE. This CDR3 is built from 13 residues. With 3 bases removed from V and 2 bases from J, the gap between germline ends came to 6 bases. The repertoire was sequenced with immunoSEQ multiplex PCR; TCRdb's copy has only in-frame clones and lacks some. The profile covers about 99,000 clones, with approximately 88% appearing a single time and 20% to 25% taken by the ten largest. As regards this clone: Its target is unknown.

The clonotype was recovered from an adult in good health. Source: peripheral blood, taken on day 0 of AZD1222 vaccination. V is TRBV9 and J is TRBJ1-3; no clear D gene. CDR3 amino acids: CASSGTPGNTIYF. The CDR3, as DNA: TGTGCCAGCAGCGGGACCCCTGGAAACACCATATATTTT.